The rows below give T cell receptor beta chains drawn from one sample of a study of CD8+CD57+ T cells in acquired aplastic anemia. MiXCR, run by TCRdb on the reads, gives a single entry per CDR3 protein. The table shows around 130,000 distinct CDR3 sequences, with approximately 50% occurring only once. Sequencing used sorted CD4+, CD8+, or CD8+CD57+ T cells (not recorded which) from PBMCs. These receptor sequences come from a human donor with aplastic anemia. Each CDR3 is given with its conserved first and last residue. D genes are given only for firm matches. The size field is filled for only some rows; it gives once, few, many or a size class.

CDR3 DNA	CDR3 protein	D gene	V gene	J gene	clone size
TGTGCCAGCAGCCTTAGACAGGAAAGTTCACCCCTCCACTTT	CASSLRQESSPLHF	-	TRBV13	TRBJ1-6	-
TGCGCCAGCAGCCTAATACCAGAGGCAGATACGCAGTATTTT	CASSLIPEADTQYF	-	TRBV5-1	TRBJ2-3	-
TGTGCCAGTACCATAGGGACAGGGGCCAGGTCTGGGGCCAACGTCCTGACTTTC	CASTIGTGARSGANVLTF	TRBD1	TRBV19	TRBJ2-6	-
TGTGCCAGCAGCTTAATGTGGGGGACTTACGAGCAGTACTTC	CASSLMWGTYEQYF	-	TRBV7-9	TRBJ2-7	-
TGCAGTGCCAATGACAGGGGAGTTCAGGGCAATCAGCCCCAGCATTTT	CSANDRGVQGNQPQHF	TRBD1	TRBV20-1	TRBJ1-5	-
TGCAGTGCTAGCACCATACAGCCCTACGAGCAGTACTTC	CSASTIQPYEQYF	-	TRBV20-1	TRBJ2-7	-
TGTGCCATGGCGGGCGGGACAGGAGGGGAGCAGTACTTC	CAMAGGTGGEQYF	TRBD1	TRBV24-1	TRBJ2-7	few
TGTGCCAGTAGTATAGGGGGGCCTTGGAACACTGAAGCTTTCTTT	CASSIGGPWNTEAFF	-	TRBV19	TRBJ1-1	-
TGTGCCAGCAGTCCAGCTAGGAACGGCAATCCCTCGTACTTC	CASSPARNGNPSYF	-	TRBV2	TRBJ2-7	-
TGTGCCAGCACCCCTTCCTCTGGGGCCAACGTCCTGACTTTC	CASTPSSGANVLTF	-	TRBV12-3/TRBV12-4	TRBJ2-6	once
TGTGCCAGCAGCTGGCAGGGTTCCTACGAGCAGTACTTC	CASSWQGSYEQYF	-	TRBV7-6	TRBJ2-7	-
TGTGCCAGCAGCCGCCGGGCCTCCCGCCTAATATGGGATACGCAGTATTTT	CASSRRASRLIWDTQYF	-	TRBV11-2	TRBJ2-3	few
TGCGCCAGCAGCTTGATGGCGGGGGGACAGGGGAGTAGTTCATGGCATTTT	CASSLMAGGQGSSSWHF	TRBD1	TRBV5-1	TRBJ1-5	many
TGCGCCAGCAGGGGACTAGGAGGAGATACGCAGTATTTT	CASRGLGGDTQYF	TRBD2	TRBV5-1	TRBJ2-3	many